A single sample is the source of the 18 T cell receptor beta chains below, sequenced in a study of neurological immune-mediated disorders. Noted time point: technical triplicate 1. TCRdb reanalysed the 5' RACE reads using MiXCR and keeps one entry per CDR3 protein. The table includes roughly 25,000 distinct CDR3 sequences, roughly 13% detected once. The specimen sequenced was CD4+ T cells from blood. These TCRs come from a female donor with HTLV-1-associated myelopathy (HAM/TSP).

This clonotype occurred many times. This rearrangement joins TRBV11-2 to TRBJ1-2; TRBD1 agrees at 7 bases. Germline values: CDR1 SGHAT, CDR2 FQNNGV. The CDR3 runs to 14 residues. Germline trimming cut 4 bases from V and 1 base from J; bases unmatched to any gene: 3. The CDR3 DNA sequence: TGTGCCAGCAGCTCGACAGGGAGTAACTATGGCTACACCTTC. Protein product: CASSSTGSNYGYTF.

A note on this clonotype: A read error may produce the germline difference seen at one junction end. This chain connects TRBV7-3 to TRBJ2-2; TRBD2 might be the D (6 bases). Germline V gives CDR1 SGHTA, CDR2 FQGTGA. The CDR3 loop spans 14 amino acids. CDR3 nucleotide sequence: TGTGCCAGCAACCCACGGGGGAACACAGGGGAGCTGTTTTTT. It yields the protein CASNPRGNTGELFF.

The V call is TRBV6-2 or TRBV6-3, the J call TRBJ2-3; TRBD2 might be the D (7 bases). This CDR3 has 16 amino acids. Germline lookup yields CDR1 MNHEY and CDR2 SVGEGT. Between the trimmed V and J ends, which lost 8 bases and 5 bases, there was a span of 23 bases. For the CDR3, the DNA is TGTGCCAGCCTTGACCCCTTGGGGGGGCCGGAAGATACGCAGTATTTT. Encoded protein: CASLDPLGGPEDTQYF.

Ten or more counts support this clonotype. This chain links TRBV5-1 with TRBJ2-6; D not resolved. This CDR3 spans 15 amino acids. V lost 0 bases and J 0 bases, leaving 4 bases between the germline ends. Germline CDR1 SGHRS, CDR2 YFSETQ. The CDR3, as DNA: TGCGCCAGCAGCTTGGGTGGCTCTGGGGCCAACGTCCTGACTTTC. The encoded protein is CASSLGGSGANVLTF.

The V and J genes are TRBV5-4 and TRBJ2-5; D not resolved. Germline V gives CDR1 SGHNT, CDR2 YYREEE (reference sequence). CDR3 size: 12 residues. Trimming left V 3 bases short and J 6 bases short, with 9 bases between. CDR3 loop: CASSSWAQTQYF. The CDR3 region has the DNA TGTGCCAGCAGCTCCTGGGCTCAGACCCAGTACTTC.

There are many counts of this clonotype. The chain employs TRBV10-3 and TRBJ2-3; unclear D gene. V dropped 4 bases and J dropped 1 base, with 3 bases sitting between them. CDR1 is ENHRY, CDR2 SYGVKD, per germline. This CDR3 has 12 amino acids. CDR3 nucleotide sequence: TGTGCCATCAGTGCGGGCACAGATACGCAGTATTTT. Its translation: CAISAGTDTQYF.

This clonotype came up many times. The gene calls are TRBV5-4 and TRBJ2-5; 8 bases are shared with TRBD2. Germline-derived CDR1 and CDR2 are SGHNT and YYREEE (reference sequence). CDR3 length equals 18 residues. With V trimmed by 3 bases and J by 5 bases, 18 bases remained unmatched. Here the CDR3 DNA reads TGTGCCAGCAGCTCCGGCGGTAATGGACTAGCCTTCGGGGAGACCCAGTACTTC. Its protein is CASSSGGNGLAFGETQYF.

This clonotype has a count of ten or more. The chain uses TRBV20-1 and TRBJ1-5, with TRBD1 as a possible D gene (5 bases). The germline CDR1 and CDR2 sequences are DFQATT and SNEGSKA (reference sequence). V lost 0 bases and J 4 bases, leaving 10 bases between the germline ends. The CDR3 contains 14 residues. This chain's CDR3 is CSARDRGGNQPQHF. The CDR3, as DNA: TGCAGTGCTAGAGATAGGGGAGGTAATCAGCCCCAGCATTTT.

This clonotype was recorded at least ten times. The chain links TRBV20-1 to TRBJ1-3, with 10 bases matching TRBD1. Germline V lookup: CDR1 DFQATT, CDR2 SNEGSKA (reference sequence). V lost 6 bases, J lost 2 bases, and 1 base stayed unmatched. The CDR3 is 13 residues long. The CDR3 DNA follows: TGCAGTGCGGGGACAGGGGCTGGAAACACCATATATTTT. The encoded protein is CSAGTGAGNTIYF.

A note on this clonotype: Germline is not matched at one junction end, which may reflect a read error. V usage is TRBV20-1 and J usage is TRBJ2-1; the match to TRBD1 covers 7 bases. Germline CDR1 and CDR2: DFQATT and SNEGSKA (reference sequence). The CDR3 is made up of 16 amino acids. Here the CDR3 reads CSASPIRDSMYNEKFF. CDR3 in DNA: TGCAGTGCTAGTCCGATCCGGGACAGTATGTACAATGAGAAGTTCTTC.

This clonotype occurred many times. The rearrangement links TRBV11-1 to TRBJ2-5, with D uncertain. The ends were cut back, 4 bases at V and 0 bases at J, with 9 bases in the middle. The CDR3 totals 14 residues. CDR1 and CDR2 (germline): SGHAT, FQDESV (reference sequence). CDR3 sequence (DNA): TGTGCCAGCAGCTCCACGTGGTACCAAGAGACCCAGTACTTC. Translating gives CASSSTWYQETQYF.

This clonotype has a count of ten or more. The rearrangement links TRBV2 to TRBJ2-3; TRBD2 aligns across 12 bases. Germline CDR1 SNHLY, CDR2 FYNNEI. The ends lost 7 bases at V and 2 bases at J; junction bases unmatched: 10. This CDR3 region has 17 residues. The CDR3 DNA sequence: TGTGCCAGCACTGAGGGACTAGCGGGTACCCACACAGATACGCAGTATTTT. Its protein product is CASTEGLAGTHTDTQYF.

As concerns this clonotype: A much larger clonotype is one base distant, so this may be a read error. The CDR3 DNA sequence: TGCGACAGCAGCGCACTAGCCCAAGAGACCCAGTACTTC. Translating gives CDSSALAQETQYF. This chain connects TRBV5-1 to TRBJ2-5; tentatively, D is TRBD2 (6 bases). From germline, CDR1 is SGHRS and CDR2 YFSETQ. CDR3 length: 13 residues.

This clonotype occurred many times. The chain joins TRBV7-2 to TRBJ2-3, with D perhaps matching TRBD2 (5 bases). V lost 8 bases and J 3 bases, leaving 21 bases between the germline ends. From germline, CDR1 is SGHTA and CDR2 FQGNSA. This CDR3 region has 16 residues. This CDR3 reads CASGIIRGIGTDTQYF. The CDR3 DNA sequence: TGTGCCAGCGGAATTATCCGGGGTATCGGGACAGATACGCAGTATTTT.

This clonotype has at least ten counts. The genes are TRBV6-5 and TRBJ2-3, with 7 bases matching TRBD1. The CDR3 has 15 amino acids. V lost 2 bases and J lost 2; bases outside the gene matches: 4. CDR1 MNHEY and CDR2 SVGAGI come from the germline V gene. This chain's CDR3 is CASSYAGQVTDTQYF. Written as DNA, the CDR3 is TGTGCCAGCAGTTACGCAGGACAGGTCACAGATACGCAGTATTTT.

This clonotype appeared many times. The rearrangement links TRBV20-1 to TRBJ2-7; TRBD2 agrees at 10 bases. Germline CDR1 and CDR2: DFQATT and SNEGSKA (reference sequence). The CDR3 has 13 residues. The ends lost 4 bases at V and 4 bases at J; junction bases unmatched: 4. CDR3 DNA sequence: TGCAGTGCTAAGCTAGCGGGGGTGTACGAGCAGTACTTC. The encoded protein is CSAKLAGVYEQYF.

The sample holds many counts of this clonotype. The chain uses TRBV28 and TRBJ2-5; D may be TRBD1 (6 bases). V lost 5 bases and J lost 2, with 21 bases in between. The CDR3 runs to 17 residues. Germline CDR1 and CDR2: MDHEN and SYDVKM. The CDR3 DNA follows: TGTGCCAGCAGTCCCCACACACCAGGACAGCTACAAGAGACCCAGTACTTC. This sequence encodes CASSPHTPGQLQETQYF.

There are many counts of this clonotype. J is TRBJ2-7 and V is TRBV4-1, with D possibly being TRBD2 (6 bases). Germline V gene lookup returns CDR1 MGHRA and CDR2 YSYEKL. V was cut by 2 bases and J by 1 base, with 12 bases left in between. The CDR3 has 15 residues. As DNA, the CDR3 is TGCGCCAGCAGCCAAATGACTGGGGGGTCCTACGAGCAGTACTTC. Its protein product is CASSQMTGGSYEQYF.